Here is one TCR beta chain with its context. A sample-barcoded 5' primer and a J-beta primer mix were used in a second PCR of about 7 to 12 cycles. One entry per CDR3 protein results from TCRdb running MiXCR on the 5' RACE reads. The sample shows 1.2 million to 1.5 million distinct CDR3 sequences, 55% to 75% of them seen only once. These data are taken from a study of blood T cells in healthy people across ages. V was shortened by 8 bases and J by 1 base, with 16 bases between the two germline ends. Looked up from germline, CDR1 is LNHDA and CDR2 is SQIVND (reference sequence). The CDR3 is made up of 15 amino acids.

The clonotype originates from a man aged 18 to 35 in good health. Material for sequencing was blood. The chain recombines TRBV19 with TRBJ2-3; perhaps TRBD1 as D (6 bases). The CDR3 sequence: CASCPRGSGTDTQYF. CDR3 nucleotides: TGTGCCAGTTGTCCAAGGGGGAGCGGCACAGATACGCAGTATTTT.